The rows below give T cell receptor beta chains drawn from one sample of a study of CD8 T cells in ankylosing spondylitis. One entry per CDR3 protein results from TCRdb running MiXCR on the 5' RACE reads. The profile shows roughly 200,000 distinct CDR3 sequences, roughly 25% of them singletons. The sequenced material came from blood, either unsorted or a sorted T cell fraction (not recorded which). The receptors derive from a male donor with ankylosing spondylitis or in good health (not recorded which). The CDR3 runs from the conserved cysteine through the conserved F or W. D genes are given only for firm matches. Size tells how often a clone was seen (once, few, many) or the class of an expanded clone, and some rows leave it out.

V gene,CDR3 length,D gene,clone size,J gene,CDR3 protein,CDR3 DNA
TRBV21-1,17,-,many,TRBJ2-1,CASSKEGSGRRDNEQFF,TGTGCCAGCAGCAAAGAGGGTAGCGGGAGAAGGGACAATGAGCAGTTCTTC
TRBV20-1,15,-,many,TRBJ1-5,CSARVSDYSNQPQHF,TGCAGTGCTAGAGTGAGTGATTATAGCAATCAGCCCCAGCATTTT
TRBV7-2,14,-,many,TRBJ2-1,CASSPAGSNNEQFF,TGTGCCAGCAGCCCTGCCGGCAGCAACAATGAGCAGTTCTTC
TRBV6-5,15,-,many,TRBJ1-5,CASSYTGFGNQPQHF,TGTGCCAGCAGTTATACAGGGTTTGGCAATCAGCCCCAGCATTTT
TRBV5-1,15,-,many,TRBJ1-4,CASSLAGQGNEKLFF,TGCGCCAGCAGCCTCGCGGGACAAGGAAATGAAAAACTGTTTTTT
TRBV3-1,15,-,many,TRBJ1-3,CASSQDKISGNTIYF,TGTGCCAGCAGCCAAGACAAGATCTCTGGAAACACCATATATTTT
TRBV12-3/TRBV12-4,11,-,many,TRBJ1-1,CASSLLGEAFF,TGTGCCAGCAGCCTACTAGGTGAAGCTTTCTTT
TRBV3-1,15,-,many,TRBJ2-7,CASSQGSWGYYEQYF,TGTGCCAGCAGCCAAGGGTCCTGGGGGTATTACGAGCAGTACTTC
TRBV11-2,15,TRBD1,many,TRBJ1-3,CASSQQGVTGNTIYF,TGTGCCAGCAGCCAACAGGGGGTTACTGGAAACACCATATATTTT
TRBV29-1,15,-,many,TRBJ2-3,CSAIPSRGSPDTQYF,TGCAGCGCCATCCCCTCCCGGGGCAGCCCAGATACGCAGTATTTT
TRBV5-6,15,TRBD1,many,TRBJ2-7,CASSQGAGSLYEQYF,TGTGCCAGCAGCCAGGGGGCCGGGAGTCTATACGAGCAGTACTTC
TRBV7-2,14,-,few,TRBJ2-4,CASSPQGDGNIQYF,TGTGCCAGCAGCCCCCAGGGCGATGGAAACATTCAGTACTTC
TRBV20-1,12,-,few,TRBJ2-2,CSALGAGGELFF,TGCAGTGCCCTGGGAGCGGGCGGGGAGCTGTTTTTT
TRBV10-3,11,-,many,TRBJ2-3,CAISAQDTQYF,TGTGCCATCAGTGCCCAAGATACGCAGTATTTT
TRBV4-1,14,-,-,TRBJ2-7,CASSQDPDTAEQYF,TGCGCCAGCAGCCAAGATCCCGACACGGCCGAGCAGTACTTC
TRBV20-1,14,TRBD2,many,TRBJ2-1,CSARLARGVNEQFF,TGCAGTGCGAGACTAGCTCGAGGGGTCAATGAGCAGTTCTTC
TRBV4-1,15,-,many,TRBJ2-1,CASSQDYRPDNEQFF,TGCGCCAGCAGCCAAGATTACAGGCCCGACAATGAGCAGTTCTTC
TRBV5-1,14,-,-,TRBJ2-1,CASSAGDSHNEQFF,TGCGCCAGCAGCGCCGGGGACTCACACAATGAGCAGTTCTTC
TRBV27,14,-,-,TRBJ2-5,CASSLRVFGETQYF,TGTGCCAGCAGTTTAAGGGTTTTCGGAGAGACCCAGTACTTC
TRBV24-1,14,-,few,TRBJ2-1,CATSDFLRVNEQFF,TGTGCCACCAGTGATTTTCTACGGGTCAATGAGCAGTTCTTC
TRBV5-5,14,-,many,TRBJ1-2,CASSPTRSEGGYTF,TGTGCCAGCAGCCCGACAAGATCCGAGGGTGGCTACACCTTC
TRBV20-1,13,-,few,TRBJ2-3,CSVRTDITDTQYF,TGCAGTGTCAGGACTGACATCACAGATACGCAGTATTTT
TRBV20-1,15,-,few,TRBJ2-2,CSARVSGRNTGELFF,TGCAGTGCTAGGGTTAGCGGCCGTAACACCGGGGAGCTGTTTTTT
TRBV20-1,14,-,-,TRBJ2-3,CSARQGSGTDTQYF,TGCAGTGCTAGACAGGGGTCGGGCACAGATACGCAGTATTTT
TRBV10-1,15,TRBD2,-,TRBJ2-7,CASSETSGRIGEQYF,TGCGCCAGCAGTGAAACTAGCGGGAGAATCGGCGAGCAGTACTTC
TRBV12-3/TRBV12-4,14,TRBD2,-,TRBJ2-7,CASRRSSGPYEQYF,TGTGCCAGCAGAAGATCTAGCGGCCCATACGAGCAGTACTTC
TRBV6-1,15,-,few,TRBJ2-4,CASSAGAGAKNIQYF,TGTGCCAGCAGTGCCGGGGCAGGAGCCAAAAACATTCAGTACTTC
TRBV5-4,14,TRBD1,many,TRBJ2-7,CASSLMGTVYEQYF,TGTGCCAGCAGCTTGATGGGGACAGTTTACGAGCAGTACTTC
TRBV7-2,14,-,many,TRBJ2-7,CASSLQRRSYEQYF,TGTGCCAGCAGCTTACAGCGGCGCTCCTACGAGCAGTACTTC
TRBV6-1,15,-,few,TRBJ2-1,CASSRQASSYNEQFF,TGTGCCAGCAGTCGACAGGCCAGCTCCTACAATGAGCAGTTCTTC
TRBV20-1,16,-,few,TRBJ2-1,CSARDFGTGNYNEQFF,TGCAGTGCTAGAGATTTTGGCACCGGGAACTACAATGAGCAGTTCTTC
TRBV5-1,15,-,-,TRBJ2-2,CASSQGQQYTGELFF,TGCGCCAGCAGTCAAGGACAGCAATACACCGGGGAGCTGTTTTTT
TRBV15,17,TRBD2,-,TRBJ2-3,CATSRLPGRGSTDTQYF,TGTGCCACCAGCAGACTCCCTGGGAGGGGCAGCACAGATACGCAGTATTTT
TRBV6-1,15,-,-,TRBJ2-3,CASSEASGYTDTQYF,TGTGCCAGCAGTGAAGCTAGCGGATACACAGATACGCAGTATTTT
TRBV29-1,13,-,many,TRBJ2-1,CSVEDLRVREQFF,TGCAGCGTTGAAGATCTGAGGGTTCGCGAGCAGTTCTTC
TRBV12-3/TRBV12-4,15,-,many,TRBJ1-5,CASSFAAASNQPQHF,TGTGCCAGCAGTTTCGCCGCGGCTAGCAATCAGCCCCAGCATTTT
TRBV7-3,16,-,many,TRBJ2-2,CASSVAGRSNTGELFF,TGTGCCAGCAGTGTCGCCGGTAGATCGAACACCGGGGAGCTGTTTTTT
TRBV20-1,15,-,-,TRBJ2-5,CSARASSRKGETQYF,TGCAGTGCTAGAGCTTCTTCTCGGAAGGGGGAGACCCAGTACTTC
TRBV10-3,13,-,many,TRBJ2-1,CATGLNKYNEQFF,TGTGCCACCGGACTAAACAAATACAATGAGCAGTTCTTC
TRBV3-1,13,-,-,TRBJ2-7,CASKGAGPYEQYF,TGTGCCAGCAAAGGGGCAGGGCCCTACGAGCAGTACTTC
TRBV27,16,-,-,TRBJ2-5,CASSPRSRQGGETRYF,TGTGCCAGCAGTCCCCGATCCCGACAGGGAGGGGAGACCCGGTACTTC
TRBV30,12,-,-,TRBJ1-2,CAWSLGNYGYTF,TGTGCCTGGAGTTTGGGGAACTATGGCTACACCTTC
TRBV11-2,13,-,many,TRBJ2-2,CASTGVNTGELFF,TGTGCCAGCACAGGGGTAAACACCGGGGAGCTGTTTTTT